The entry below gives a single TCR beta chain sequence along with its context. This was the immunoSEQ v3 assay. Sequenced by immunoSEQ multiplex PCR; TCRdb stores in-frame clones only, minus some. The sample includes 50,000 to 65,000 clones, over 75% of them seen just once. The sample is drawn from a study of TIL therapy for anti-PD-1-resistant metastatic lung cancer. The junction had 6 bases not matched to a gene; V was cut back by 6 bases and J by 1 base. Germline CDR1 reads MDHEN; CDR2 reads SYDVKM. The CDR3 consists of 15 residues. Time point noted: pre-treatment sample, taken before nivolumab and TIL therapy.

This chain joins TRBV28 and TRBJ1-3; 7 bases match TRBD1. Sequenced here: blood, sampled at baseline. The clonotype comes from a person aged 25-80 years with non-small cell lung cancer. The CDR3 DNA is TGTGCCAGCAGCTTGGGACAGATTTCTGGAAACACCATATATTTT. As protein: CASSLGQISGNTIYF.